Given below is one T cell receptor beta chain in context. Its antigen is still unknown. No much larger clone exists at a distance of one base, and base qualities are not known. The sample is drawn from a study of blood T cell repertoires in COVID-19 (dated by TCRdb to between 2020 and 2021). Looking at the study overall: Samples from collaborators originated in the United States, Italy and Spain and spanned both the acute and convalescent phases of COVID-19. HLA class I and class II types, where available, came from metadata supplied by the sample provider rather than from assay-based typing. The repertoires were released in a freely available public database meant as a resource for research on the immune response to SARS-CoV-2. Samples came from the ongoing ImmuneRACE study (first 160 participants) plus 1,254 subjects from 6 global collaborators. The sample metadata nearly always contained a de-identified subject ID, COVID-19 status, age in years and sex. The material from the prospective study consisted of cDNA or gDNA derived from T cells, B-cell-depleted T cells, or PBMCs. Deeply sampled blood TCRbeta repertoires from subjects exposed to, actively infected with, or recovered from COVID-19 were included in the dataset.

The CDR3 goes from the cysteine to the phenylalanine over 16 residues. Here the CDR3 DNA is all that survives: 48 bases in frame from base 1. The germline ends are 13 bases apart after V is trimmed by 1 base and J by 4 bases. As encoded in the germline V gene (reference sequence), CDR1 is SEHNR while CDR2 is FQNEAQ. General conclusions and limits of the study: The amount of clinical and demographic metadata varied by source and participant and was provided uncurated.

Samples from volunteer blood donors who had recovered from COVID-19 were contributed by a second Seattle source. Whole blood was collected in K2EDTA tubes by collaborating institutions according to the institutions' own protocols. Collaborator samples were shipped for TCRbeta analysis as frozen whole blood, isolated PBMCs, or DNA extracted from either sample type. The immunoSEQ Assay, a bias-controlled multiplex PCR, was used to amplify TCRbeta CDR3 regions from genomic DNA. The published analysis was carried out like this. The number of nucleated cells in each sample was estimated from the amplification of reference gene primers within the assay. To quantify the absolute abundance of each unique TCRbeta CDR3 rearrangement, sequence reads were collapsed and filtered. For each sample, productive Simpson clonality was calculated by taking the square root of Simpson's diversity index across productive rearrangements. TCRdb retrieved this table from immuneACCESS and kept in-frame rearrangements only. Not all clones are present; in checked studies, unresolved V genes account for under half, and no reason is known for the remainder. The V and J calls and clone size come from that table; D and trimming were worked out from the DNA. The sample contains fewer than 300,000 clones, over 80% of them found a single time. About 1.6% of the sample is in the top ten clones.

This TCR was sampled from a woman aged 35 to 49 who had recovered from COVID-19. The chain is encoded by TRBV7-9 joined to TRBJ1-4; TRBD1 might be the D gene, on 5 matching bases. Sequencing was performed on peripheral blood. The CDR3 has the sequence CASSLVHRFINEKLFF. The nucleotide sequence is given as TGTGCCAGCAGCTTAGTGCACAGGTTTATTAATGAAAAACTGTTTTTT.